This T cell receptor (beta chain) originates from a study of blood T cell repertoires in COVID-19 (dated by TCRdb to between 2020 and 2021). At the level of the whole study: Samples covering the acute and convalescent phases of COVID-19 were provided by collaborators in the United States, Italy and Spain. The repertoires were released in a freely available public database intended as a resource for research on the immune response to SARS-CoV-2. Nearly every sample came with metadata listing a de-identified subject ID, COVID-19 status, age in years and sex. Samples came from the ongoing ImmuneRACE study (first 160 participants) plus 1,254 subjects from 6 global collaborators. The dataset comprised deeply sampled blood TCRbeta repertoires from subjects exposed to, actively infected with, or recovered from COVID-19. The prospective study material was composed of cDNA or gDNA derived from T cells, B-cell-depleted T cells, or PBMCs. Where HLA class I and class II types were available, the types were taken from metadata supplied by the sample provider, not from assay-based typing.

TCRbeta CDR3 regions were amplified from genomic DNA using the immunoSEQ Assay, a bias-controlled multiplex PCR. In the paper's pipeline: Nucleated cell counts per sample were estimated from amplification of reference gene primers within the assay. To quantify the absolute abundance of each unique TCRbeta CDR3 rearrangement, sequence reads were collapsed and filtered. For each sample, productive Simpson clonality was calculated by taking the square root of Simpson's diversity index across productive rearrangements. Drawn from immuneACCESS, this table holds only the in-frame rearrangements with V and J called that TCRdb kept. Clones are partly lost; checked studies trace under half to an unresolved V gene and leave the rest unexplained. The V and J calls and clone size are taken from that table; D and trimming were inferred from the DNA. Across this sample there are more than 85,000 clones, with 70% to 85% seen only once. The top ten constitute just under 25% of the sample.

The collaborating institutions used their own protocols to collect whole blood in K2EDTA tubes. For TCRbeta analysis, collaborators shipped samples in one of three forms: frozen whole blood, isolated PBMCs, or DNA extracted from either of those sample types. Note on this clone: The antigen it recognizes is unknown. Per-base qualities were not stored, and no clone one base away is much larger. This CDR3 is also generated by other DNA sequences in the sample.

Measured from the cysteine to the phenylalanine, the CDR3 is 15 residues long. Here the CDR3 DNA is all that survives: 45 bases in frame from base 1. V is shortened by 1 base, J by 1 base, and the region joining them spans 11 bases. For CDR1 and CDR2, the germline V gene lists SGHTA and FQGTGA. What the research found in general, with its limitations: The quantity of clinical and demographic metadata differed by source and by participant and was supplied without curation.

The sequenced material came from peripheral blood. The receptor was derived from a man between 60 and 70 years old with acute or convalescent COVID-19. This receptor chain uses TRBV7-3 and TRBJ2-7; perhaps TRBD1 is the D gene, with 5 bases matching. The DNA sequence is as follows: TGTGCCAGCAGCTTAAGCAGCCAGGGATCCTACGAGCAGTACTTC. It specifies CASSLSSQGSYEQYF.